Below, 26 T cell receptor beta chains from the same sample are listed, as sequenced in a study of human T cells and chemical hapten exposure. MiXCR, run by TCRdb on the RACE reads, gives a single entry per CDR3 protein. In the table there are around 99,000 distinct CDR3 sequences, 9.5% to 15% of which are singletons. Noted time point: patch test 1, 2 weeks after DPC sensitization. Treatment noted: therapeutic diphenylcyclopropenone sensitization with weekly scalp DPC. The sequenced sample was whole blood, obtained in connection with sensitization to the hapten diphenylcyclopropenone (DPC). These receptors were obtained from a woman in her 40s with alopecia areata. Some clones in this sample may be carry-over from other donors' samples.

This clonotype was seen only a few times. The rearrangement joins TRBV4-3 to TRBJ2-1, with 9 bases aligning to TRBD2. Germline V gives CDR1 LGHNA, CDR2 YSLEER. The CDR3 contains 15 residues. V trimming: 4 bases; J trimming: 0 bases; junction bases outside the gene matches: 1. CDR3 sequence reads: CASSRGRGSYNEQFF. As DNA, the CDR3 is TGCGCCAGCAGCCGCGGGAGGGGCTCCTACAATGAGCAGTTCTTC.

V is TRBV20-1 and J is TRBJ2-1; the D gene is possibly TRBD1 (5 bases). CDR1 DFQATT and CDR2 SNEGSKA come from the germline V gene (reference sequence). CDR3 length: 11 residues. V was trimmed by 3 bases and J by 9 bases, leaving 9 bases between them. CDR3 residues: CSARRRGEQFF. CDR3 in DNA: TGCAGTGCTAGGCGTAGGGGTGAGCAGTTCTTC.

The chain joins TRBV5-4 to TRBJ2-7; 7 bases line up with TRBD1. Germline trimming cut 4 bases from V and 4 bases from J; bases unmatched to any gene: 14. The CDR3 runs 16 residues. Germline CDR1 reads SGHNT; CDR2 reads YYREEE (reference sequence). In DNA form, the CDR3 reads TGTGCCAGCAGCCGCGAGGGACAGAGGATTGAGTACGAGCAGTACTTC. It yields the protein CASSREGQRIEYEQYF. Drawing the rest from reference TRBV5-4 and TRBJ2-7, the complete variable domain is ETGVTQSPTHLIKTRGQQVTLRCSSQSGHNTVSWYQQALGQGPQFIFQYYREEENGRGNFPPRFSGLQFPNYSSELNVNALELDDSALYLCASSREGQRIEYEQYFGPGTRLTVT.

The J gene is TRBJ1-3, the V gene TRBV20-1; no firm D call. The V end was cut by 0 bases, the J end by 1 base, with 13 bases between. The CDR3 runs 16 residues. Germline V CDR1 and CDR2: DFQATT, SNEGSKA (reference sequence). The CDR3 region is CSARDIETLSGNTIYF. The CDR3, as DNA: TGCAGTGCTAGAGATATCGAGACACTTTCTGGAAACACCATATATTTT.

This clonotype came up a few times. The V gene is TRBV20-1, the J gene TRBJ2-3; 8 nucleotides agree with TRBD2. CDR1 DFQATT and CDR2 SNEGSKA come from the germline V gene (reference sequence). Trimming removed 3 bases from V and 5 bases from J; junction bases left unmatched: 7. The CDR3 is made up of 14 amino acids. The CDR3 sequence is CSASPAGAGDTQYF. As DNA, the CDR3 is TGCAGTGCTAGTCCAGCGGGAGCAGGAGATACGCAGTATTTT.

Remarks on this clonotype: It may be a read error: a sequence one base away is much more abundant. The V gene is TRBV7-6, the J gene TRBJ2-7; D gene unclear. Germline V gene lookup returns CDR1 SGHVS and CDR2 FNYEAQ. This CDR3 comprises 12 residues. The CDR3, as DNA: TGTGTCAGCAGCCCCGGATCCTACGAGCAGTACTTC. The encoded protein is CVSSPGSYEQYF. The variable domain in full, completed from reference TRBV7-6 and TRBJ2-7, reads GAGVSQSPRYKVTKRGQDVALRCDPISGHVSLYWYRQALGQGPEFLTYFNYEAQQDKSGLPNDRFSAERPEGSISTLTIQRTEQRDSAMYRCVSSPGSYEQYFGPGTRLTVT.

This clonotype was found a few times. The chain joins TRBV28 to TRBJ2-2; D is ambiguous. CDR3 size: 11 residues. The germline V and J ends were trimmed by 6 bases and 13 bases, with 12 bases remaining between them. CDR1 and CDR2 (germline): MDHEN, SYDVKM. The CDR3 is CASSPGLRLFF. CDR3 in DNA: TGTGCCAGCAGCCCGGGCCTTAGGCTGTTTTTT.

As regards this clonotype: Likely a read error: the CDR3 ends without its conserved phenylalanine or tryptophan. The chain employs TRBV7-2 and TRBJ1-3; 7 nucleotides agree with TRBD1. Germline loops: CDR1 SGHTA, CDR2 FQGNSA. This CDR3 contains 16 residues. Germline trimming cut 1 base from V and 2 bases from J; bases unmatched to any gene: 5. The CDR3 here is CASSLEGQITGNTIYL. CDR3 DNA sequence: TGTGCCAGCAGCTTAGAGGGACAGATAACTGGAAACACCATATATTTG.

This clonotype was counted many times. The V gene is TRBV4-1, the J gene TRBJ1-6; no reliable D call. V lost 4 bases and J 9 bases, leaving 10 bases between the germline ends. Germline CDR1 MGHRA, CDR2 YSYEKL. The CDR3 covers 13 residues. The CDR3 spells CASSLEKGSPLHF. In nucleotides, the CDR3 is TGCGCCAGCAGCCTTGAAAAGGGTTCACCCCTCCACTTT.

The chain recombines TRBV3-2 with TRBJ1-1. TRBV3-2 is recorded as a pseudogene. CDR3 size: 15 residues. CDR3 loop: CASSRANLLNTEAFF. In nucleotides, the CDR3 is TGTGCCAGCAGCCGGGCCAACTTATTGAACACTGAAGCTTTCTTT.

The chain employs TRBV6-6 and TRBJ1-5, with D possibly TRBD1 on 6 matching bases. The CDR3 contains 13 residues. Germline lookup yields CDR1 MNHNY and CDR2 SVGAGI (reference sequence). With 7 bases removed from V and 2 bases from J, the gap between germline ends came to 9 bases. In nucleotides, the CDR3 is TGTGCCAGCAAACCAGGGGGCAATCAGCCCCAGCATTTT. This gives the protein CASKPGGNQPQHF.

The rearrangement joins TRBV7-3 to TRBJ2-1, with 9 nucleotides matching TRBD2. Germline CDR1 and CDR2: SGHTA and FQGTGA. Trimming cost V 1 base and J 9 bases; bases outside gene matches: 10. The CDR3 length is 16 residues. The CDR3 loop reads CASSLRAGGGLGEQFF. CDR3 nucleotide sequence: TGTGCCAGCAGCTTAAGGGCGGGAGGGGGTCTTGGTGAGCAGTTCTTC.

The sample holds a few counts of this clonotype. V gene TRBV7-2 combines with J gene TRBJ2-7, with 12 bases aligning to TRBD2. CDR3 size: 18 residues. CDR1 and CDR2 (germline): SGHTA, FQGNSA. The junction had 13 bases not matched to a gene; V was cut back by 7 bases and J by 0 bases. In DNA form, the CDR3 reads TGTGCCAGCATGGGACGGACTAGCGGGACCGGGCACTCCTACGAGCAGTACTTC. Translated, it gives CASMGRTSGTGHSYEQYF.

This clonotype occurred once. This chain connects TRBV28 to TRBJ1-4, with 9 bases aligning to TRBD1. This CDR3 comprises 15 residues. Germline V gene lookup returns CDR1 MDHEN and CDR2 SYDVKM. J lost 7 bases, V lost 5 bases, and 8 bases had no gene match. The CDR3 spells CASSQTGTGSEKLFF. DNA for the CDR3: TGTGCCAGCAGTCAAACCGGGACAGGGAGTGAAAAACTGTTTTTT.

In this sample, this clonotype turned up a few times. The chain recombines TRBV28 with TRBJ1-6, with 8 bases aligning to TRBD1. The junction had 6 bases not matched to a gene; V was cut back by 2 bases and J by 6 bases. This CDR3 is built from 16 residues. The germline CDR1 and CDR2 sequences are MDHEN and SYDVKM. CDR3 region: CASSLSGTGFNSPLHF. The CDR3 DNA reads as TGTGCCAGCAGTTTAAGCGGGACAGGCTTTAATTCACCCCTCCACTTT.

The genes are TRBV20-1 and TRBJ2-7; 7 bases align to TRBD2. The J segment lost 3 bases and the V segment lost 0 bases, leaving 8 bases of the junction unmatched. Looked up from germline, CDR1 is DFQATT and CDR2 is SNEGSKA (reference sequence). The CDR3 loop spans 15 amino acids. CDR3 in amino acids: CSARDMASGLYEQYF. The CDR3 DNA is TGCAGTGCTAGAGATATGGCTAGCGGCCTCTACGAGCAGTACTTC.

This clonotype was picked up a small number of times. The chain has TRBV28 and TRBJ2-4; 7 nucleotides agree with TRBD1. Looked up from germline, CDR1 is MDHEN and CDR2 is SYDVKM. This CDR3 comprises 14 residues. Trimming took 5 bases from V and 9 from J; bases not matched to a gene: 10. The DNA for the CDR3 is TGTGCCAGCAGTCGCACAGGGGTGGCTGGCATTCAGTACTTC. It translates to CASSRTGVAGIQYF.

The gene calls are TRBV7-9 and TRBJ2-2; D remains ambiguous. Trimming took 5 bases from V and 0 from J, leaving 13 bases between them. Germline V CDR1 and CDR2: SEHNR, FQNEAQ (reference sequence). CDR3 length: 16 residues. The CDR3 DNA reads TGTGCCAGCAGCGAAACGGGCGCAGCGAACACCGGGGAGCTGTTTTTT. It codes for CASSETGAANTGELFF. The variable domain in full, with the rest retrieved from reference TRBV7-9 and TRBJ2-2, is DTGVSQNPRHKITKRGQNVTFRCDPISEHNRLYWYRQTLGQGPEFLTYFQNEAQLEKSRLLSDRFSAERPKGSFSTLEIQRTEQGDSAMYLCASSETGAANTGELFFGEGSRLTVL.

This clonotype has a count of ten or more. DNA for the CDR3: TGTGCCAGCAGTGCCCAACAGGGACTCTCTGGAAACACCATATATTTT. Translated, it gives CASSAQQGLSGNTIYF. The chain links TRBV6-6 to TRBJ1-3, with TRBD1 as a possible D gene (6 bases). Trimming stripped 5 bases from V and 0 bases from J, with 14 bases between. Germline CDR1 and CDR2: MNHNY and SVGAGI (reference sequence). The CDR3 spans 16 residues.

The gene calls are TRBV30 and TRBJ2-5; the D is unclear. This CDR3 is 12 amino acids long. CDR1 is GTSNPN and CDR2 is SVGIG in the germline V gene (reference sequence). Trimming removed 2 bases from V and 7 bases from J, with 11 bases in between. The CDR3 spells CAWSSTWGTQYF. The CDR3 nucleotides read TGTGCCTGGAGTTCAACCTGGGGGACCCAGTACTTC.

The J gene is TRBJ2-1, the V gene TRBV11-3; a possible D gene is TRBD1 (6 bases). This CDR3 is built from 15 residues. The germline V gene has CDR1 SGHNT and CDR2 YENEEA. The germline V and J ends were trimmed by 5 bases and 8 bases, with 19 bases remaining between them. The CDR3, as DNA: TGTGCCAGCAGCCCTCAGGGGCCCCTTAGTGATGAGCAGTTCTTC. It translates to CASSPQGPLSDEQFF.

This clonotype was counted a few times. CDR3 protein: CASSLDSSYGYTF. In DNA form, the CDR3 reads TGTGCCAGCAGCTTGGACAGCTCCTATGGCTACACCTTC. The rearrangement uses TRBV7-8 and TRBJ1-2, with TRBD1 as a possible D gene (6 bases). The CDR3 covers 13 residues. Germline CDR1 is SGHVS and CDR2 is FQNEAQ. Deletions cut 3 bases from V and 4 bases from J, with 9 bases between.

The V gene is TRBV20-1, the J gene TRBJ1-1; possible D gene TRBD1, 6 bases. The CDR3 extends over 14 amino acids. Trimming removed 6 bases from V and 1 base from J, with 15 bases in between. The germline V gene has CDR1 DFQATT and CDR2 SNEGSKA (reference sequence). The DNA of the CDR3 is TGCAGTGCAGTCCAAGGGGGTCGGAACACTGAAGCTTTCTTT. Its protein product is CSAVQGGRNTEAFF.

This clonotype was seen a few times. The gene calls are TRBV7-6 and TRBJ1-1, with 12 bases lining up with TRBD1. Germline V gives CDR1 SGHVS, CDR2 FNYEAQ. The CDR3 totals 15 residues. The junction had 6 bases not matched to a gene; V was cut back by 5 bases and J by 5 bases. CDR3 sequence reads: CASSTTGQGATEAFF. DNA of the CDR3: TGTGCCAGCAGCACAACGGGACAGGGGGCAACTGAAGCTTTCTTT.

V is TRBV6-2 or TRBV6-3 and J is TRBJ2-7; D might be TRBD1 (6 bases). The CDR3 sequence is 14 residues long. The germline V and J ends were trimmed by 10 bases and 1 base, with 17 bases remaining between them. Germline CDR1 MNHEY, CDR2 SVGEGT. CDR3 in DNA: TGTGCCACACAGGGAGAATCTAGATCCTACGAGCAGTACTTC. Amino acids: CATQGESRSYEQYF.

This clonotype ranks as medium-sized (0.01 to 0.1%). This chain connects TRBV28 to TRBJ2-6, with D perhaps TRBD1 (6 bases). The CDR3 has 15 residues. Trimming took off 6 bases at V and 4 bases at J, with 13 bases between the two ends. The germline V gene encodes CDR1 MDHEN and CDR2 SYDVKM. CDR3 amino acids: CASSTGISGANVLTF. CDR3 sequence (DNA): TGTGCCAGCAGCACAGGGATCTCCGGGGCCAACGTCCTGACTTTC.